This T cell receptor beta chain came from a study of cytomegalovirus exposure and HLA in healthy donors. Study-level background: Falling in the Caucasian-associated ancestry cluster were about four fifths of under 500 genotyped donors. Study observations and caveats: An assumption of roughly uniform sequencing depth across donors underlay the presence/absence analyses.

Though nominally healthy at sampling, donors likely had unrecorded immune exposures. Use of 60 Vbeta and 13 Jbeta primers characterized the PCR. The repertoire was sequenced with immunoSEQ multiplex PCR; TCRdb's copy has only in-frame clones and lacks some. Of some 170,000 clones in the sample, around 75% were seen once. Notes on this clone: The antigen is not known.

Trimming cost V 5 bases and J 5 bases, with 15 bases left between them. The CDR3 has 13 amino acids. CDR1 GTSNPN and CDR2 SVGIG come from the germline V gene (reference sequence). This rearrangement joins TRBV30 to TRBJ2-5; D might be TRBD2 (5 bases). The sequence was collected from a man between 18 and 35 years old in good health and CMV-seropositive. Sequencing was done on a sample of PBMCs. Here the CDR3 DNA reads TGTGCCTGGGGGCTAAGACGAGGGGAGACCCAGTACTTC. This gives the protein CAWGLRRGETQYF. Full variable domain (rest looked up from reference TRBV30 and TRBJ2-5): SQTIHQWPATLVQPVGSPLSLECTVEGTSNPNLYWYRQAAGRGLQLLFYSVGIGQISSEVPQNLSASRPQDRQFILSSKKLLLSDSGFYLCAWGLRRGETQYFGPGTRLLVL.